This record looks at one T cell receptor (beta chain) sequence and its context. This specimen comes from a study of blood T cell repertoires in COVID-19. About the research overall: Sources were T cells, B-cell-depleted T cells, or PBMCs; the material itself was cDNA or gDNA.

The length of the CDR3 is 13 residues. The V and J ends lost 7 bases and 6 bases respectively, with 16 bases between them. The germline gives CDR1 MDHEN, CDR2 SYDVKM. In the authors' workflow: Amplification of reference gene primers was used by the study to estimate nucleated cell counts. Only in-frame clones appear in the TCRdb table, and some are missing; sequencing was by immunoSEQ multiplex PCR. Clone size and V and J calls were adopted from that table, with D and trimming inferred from the DNA. The sample lists about 220,000 clones, 80% occurring once. The sequence was obtained from a human donor in a cohort sampled during active COVID-19. The V gene is TRBV28, the J gene TRBJ2-7; perhaps TRBD2 as D (6 bases). The sequenced sample was peripheral blood. The CDR3 bases are TGTGCCAGCATTGGGCCCGGGAGAGGCGAGCAGTACTTC. It specifies CASIGPGRGEQYF.